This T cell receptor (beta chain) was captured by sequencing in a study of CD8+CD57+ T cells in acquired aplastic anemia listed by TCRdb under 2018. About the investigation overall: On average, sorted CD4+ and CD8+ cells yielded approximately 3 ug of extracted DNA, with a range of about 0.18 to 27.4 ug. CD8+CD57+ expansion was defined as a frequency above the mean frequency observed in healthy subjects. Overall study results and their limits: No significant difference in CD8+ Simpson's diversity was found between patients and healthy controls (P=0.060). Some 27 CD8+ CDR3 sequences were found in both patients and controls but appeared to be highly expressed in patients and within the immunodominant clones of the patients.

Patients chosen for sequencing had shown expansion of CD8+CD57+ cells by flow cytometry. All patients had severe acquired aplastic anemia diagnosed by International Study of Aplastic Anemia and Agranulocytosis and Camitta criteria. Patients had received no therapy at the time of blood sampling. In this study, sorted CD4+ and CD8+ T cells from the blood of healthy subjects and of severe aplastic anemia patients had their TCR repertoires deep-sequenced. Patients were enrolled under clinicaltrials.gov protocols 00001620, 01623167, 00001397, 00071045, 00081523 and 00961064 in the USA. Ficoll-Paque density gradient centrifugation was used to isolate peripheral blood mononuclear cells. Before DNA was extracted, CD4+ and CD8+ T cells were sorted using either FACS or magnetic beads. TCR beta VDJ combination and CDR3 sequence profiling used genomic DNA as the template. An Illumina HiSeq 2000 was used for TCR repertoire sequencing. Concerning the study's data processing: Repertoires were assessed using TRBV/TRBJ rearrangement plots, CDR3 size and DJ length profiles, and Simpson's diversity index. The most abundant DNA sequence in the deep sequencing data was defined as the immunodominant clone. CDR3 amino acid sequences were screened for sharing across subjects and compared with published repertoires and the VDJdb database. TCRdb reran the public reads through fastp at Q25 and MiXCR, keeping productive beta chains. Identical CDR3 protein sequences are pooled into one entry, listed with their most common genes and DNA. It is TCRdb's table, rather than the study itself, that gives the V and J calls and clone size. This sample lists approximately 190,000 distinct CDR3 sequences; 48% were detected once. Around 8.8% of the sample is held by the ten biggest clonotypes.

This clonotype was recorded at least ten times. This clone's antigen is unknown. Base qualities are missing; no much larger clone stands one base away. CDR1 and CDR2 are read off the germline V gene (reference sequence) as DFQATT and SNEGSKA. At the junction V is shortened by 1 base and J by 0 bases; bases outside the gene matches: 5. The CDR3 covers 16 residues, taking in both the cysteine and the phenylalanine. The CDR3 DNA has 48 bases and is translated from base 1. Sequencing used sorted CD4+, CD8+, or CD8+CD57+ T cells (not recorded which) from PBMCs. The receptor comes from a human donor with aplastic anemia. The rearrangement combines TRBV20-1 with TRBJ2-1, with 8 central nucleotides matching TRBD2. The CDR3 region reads CSARGREASSYNEQFF. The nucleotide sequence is TGCAGTGCTAGAGGGCGGGAGGCTTCCTCCTACAATGAGCAGTTCTTC.